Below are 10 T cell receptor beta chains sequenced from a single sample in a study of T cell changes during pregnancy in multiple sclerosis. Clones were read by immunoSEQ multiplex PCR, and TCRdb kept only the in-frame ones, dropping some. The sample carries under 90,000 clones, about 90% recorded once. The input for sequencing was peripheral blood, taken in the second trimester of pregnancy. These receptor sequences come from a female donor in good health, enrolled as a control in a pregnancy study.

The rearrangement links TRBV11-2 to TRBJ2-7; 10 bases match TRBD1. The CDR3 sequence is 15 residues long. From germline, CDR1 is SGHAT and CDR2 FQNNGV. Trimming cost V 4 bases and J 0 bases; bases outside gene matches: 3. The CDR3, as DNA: TGTGCCAGCAGCTCCGGGACAGGGGACTCCTACGAGCAGTACTTC. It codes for CASSSGTGDSYEQYF. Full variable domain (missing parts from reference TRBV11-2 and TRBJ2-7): EAGVAQSPRYKIIEKRQSVAFWCNPISGHATLYWYQQILGQGPKLLIQFQNNGVVDDSQLPKDRFSAERLKGVDSTLKIQPAKLEDSAVYLCASSSGTGDSYEQYFGPGTRLTVT.

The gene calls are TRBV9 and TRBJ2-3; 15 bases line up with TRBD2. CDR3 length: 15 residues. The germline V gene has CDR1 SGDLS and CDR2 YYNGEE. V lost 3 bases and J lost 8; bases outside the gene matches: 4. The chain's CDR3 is CASSDGTSGRSTQYF. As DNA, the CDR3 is TGTGCCAGCAGCGACGGGACTAGCGGGAGGAGTACGCAGTATTTT.

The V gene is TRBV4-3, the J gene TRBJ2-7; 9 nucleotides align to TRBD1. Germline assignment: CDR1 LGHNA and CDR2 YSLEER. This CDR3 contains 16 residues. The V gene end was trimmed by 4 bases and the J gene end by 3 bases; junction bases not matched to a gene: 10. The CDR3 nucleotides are TGCGCCAGCAGCCTCCACCTAGGGGACAGGGTCTACGAGCAGTACTTC. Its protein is CASSLHLGDRVYEQYF.

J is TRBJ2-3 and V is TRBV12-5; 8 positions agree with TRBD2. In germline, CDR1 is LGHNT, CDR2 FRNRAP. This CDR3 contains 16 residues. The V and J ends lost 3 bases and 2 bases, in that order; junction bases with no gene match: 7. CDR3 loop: CASGFMTSATTDTQYF. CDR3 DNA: TGTGCTAGTGGTTTCATGACTAGCGCCACCACAGATACGCAGTATTTT. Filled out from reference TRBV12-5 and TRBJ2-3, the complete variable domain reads DARVTQTPRHKVTEMGQEVTMRCQPILGHNTVFWYRQTMMQGLELLAYFRNRAPLDDSGMPKDRFSAEMPDATLATLKIQPSEPRDSAVYFCASGFMTSATTDTQYFGPGTRLTVL.

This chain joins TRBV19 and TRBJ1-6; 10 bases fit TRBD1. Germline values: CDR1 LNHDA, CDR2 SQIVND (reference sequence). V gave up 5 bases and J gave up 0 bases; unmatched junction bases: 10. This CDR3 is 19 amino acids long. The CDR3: CASSSSGTGVTSYNSPLHF. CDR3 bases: TGTGCCAGTAGTTCGTCCGGGACAGGGGTTACCTCCTATAATTCACCCCTCCACTTT.

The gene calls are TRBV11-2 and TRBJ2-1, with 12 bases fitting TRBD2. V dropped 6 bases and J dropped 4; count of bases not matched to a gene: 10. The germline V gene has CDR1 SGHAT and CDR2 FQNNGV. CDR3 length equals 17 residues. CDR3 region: CASRETSGGPGYNEQFF. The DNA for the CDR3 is TGTGCCAGCAGGGAGACTAGCGGGGGCCCCGGGTACAATGAGCAGTTCTTC. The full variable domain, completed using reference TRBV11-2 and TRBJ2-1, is EAGVAQSPRYKIIEKRQSVAFWCNPISGHATLYWYQQILGQGPKLLIQFQNNGVVDDSQLPKDRFSAERLKGVDSTLKIQPAKLEDSAVYLCASRETSGGPGYNEQFFGPGTRLTVL.

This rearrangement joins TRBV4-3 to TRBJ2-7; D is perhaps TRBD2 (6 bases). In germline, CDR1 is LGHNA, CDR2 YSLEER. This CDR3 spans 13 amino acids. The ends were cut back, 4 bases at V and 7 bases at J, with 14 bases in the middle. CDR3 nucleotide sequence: TGCGCCAGCAGCCGCTCCACTAGCTATGAGCAGTACTTC. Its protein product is CASSRSTSYEQYF.

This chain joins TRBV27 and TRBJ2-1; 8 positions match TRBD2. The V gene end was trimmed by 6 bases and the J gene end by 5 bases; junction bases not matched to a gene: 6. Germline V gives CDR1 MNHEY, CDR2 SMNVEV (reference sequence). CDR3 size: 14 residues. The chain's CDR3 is CASSGTRPDNEQFF. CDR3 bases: TGTGCCAGCAGCGGGACTAGGCCTGACAATGAGCAGTTCTTC.

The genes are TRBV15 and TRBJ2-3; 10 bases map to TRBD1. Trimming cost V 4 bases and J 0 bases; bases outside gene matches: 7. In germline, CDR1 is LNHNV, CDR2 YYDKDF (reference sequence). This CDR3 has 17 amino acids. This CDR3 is CATSTLTGGLSTDTQYF. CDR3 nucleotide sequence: TGTGCCACCAGCACCTTGACAGGGGGCCTAAGCACAGATACGCAGTATTTT.

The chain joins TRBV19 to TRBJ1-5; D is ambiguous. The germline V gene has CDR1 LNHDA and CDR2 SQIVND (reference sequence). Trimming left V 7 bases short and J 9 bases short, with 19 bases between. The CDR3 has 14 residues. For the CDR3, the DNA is TGTGCCAGTATGAGGCGGGATCAAATTTGGCCCCAGCATTTT. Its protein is CASMRRDQIWPQHF.